This T cell receptor beta chain appears in the sequencing data of a study of lymphopenia after photon versus proton radiotherapy. Study-wide results and limits: Photon-treated patients lost naive T cells and TCR diversity; proton-treated stayed stable. A bigger post-nadir fall in TCR diversity correlated inversely with survival time in deceased patients. Authors raise, but do not show, better survival with proton therapy.

Profiled with immunoSEQ multiplex PCR; TCRdb holds only in-frame clones, not every one. The sample holds some 42,000 clones; approximately 82% are singletons and the top ten take about 24%. Germline-derived CDR1 and CDR2 are SGHRS and YFSETQ. With 5 bases clipped from V and 7 bases from J, the junction kept 12 bases outside the gene matches. The CDR3 runs 16 residues. On this clone: The antigen is unknown.

The sample consisted of peripheral blood, taken from a patient treated with proton-based radiotherapy. The chain uses TRBV5-1 and TRBJ2-7; 13 bases are a match to TRBD2. This receptor was obtained from a woman in her seventies with pancreatic cancer. DNA of the CDR3: TGCGCCAGCAGACCCCCTGGGGGGACTAGCGGGGTAGAGCAGTACTTC. Protein: CASRPPGGTSGVEQYF.